Below are 5 T cell receptor beta chains sequenced from a single sample in a study of cytomegalovirus exposure and HLA in healthy donors (dated by TCRdb to the late 2010s). Library prep was done by the immunoSEQ multiplex PCR assay. The multiplex PCR relied on a mix of 60 forward primers for TCR Vbeta segments and 13 reverse primers for TCR Jbeta segments. TCRdb obtained this table from immuneACCESS and retained in-frame rearrangements with V and J assigned. These tables miss some clones; where compared with another copy, unresolved V genes account for less than half of the shortfall, and the remainder is unexplained. The sample yields approximately 97,000 clones; about four fifths were counted once. The top ten clonotypes cover over 4% of the sample. Input material: PBMCs. Receptors were obtained from a woman between 70 and 85 years old in good health and CMV-seropositive.

This chain uses TRBV13 with TRBJ2-3; 13 bases agree with TRBD2. J lost 3 bases, V lost 4 bases, and 7 bases had no gene match. The CDR3 length is 17 residues. Germline V gene lookup returns CDR1 PRHDT and CDR2 FYEKMQ (reference sequence). This CDR3 is CASSSRLAGGGTDTQYF. For the CDR3, the DNA is TGTGCCAGCAGCTCGAGACTAGCGGGGGGAGGGACAGATACGCAGTATTTT.

V is TRBV4-2 and J is TRBJ1-3; 12 bases agree with TRBD1. V shed 2 bases, J shed 7 bases, and the junction held 6 bases outside the gene matches. This CDR3 comprises 16 residues. From germline, CDR1 is LGHNA and CDR2 YNFKEQ. The DNA for the CDR3 is TGTGCCAGCAGCCAACCAGGGACAGGGGGCCGGAACACCATATATTTT. The encoded protein is CASSQPGTGGRNTIYF.

The V and J genes are TRBV19 and TRBJ2-1; 11 nucleotides match TRBD2. Germline lookup yields CDR1 LNHDA and CDR2 SQIVND (reference sequence). The CDR3 has 17 amino acids. The V gene end was trimmed by 5 bases and the J gene end by 0 bases; junction bases not matched to a gene: 6. For the CDR3, the DNA is TGTGCCAGTAGTCTAAAGGGACTAGCGGTCTCCTACAATGAGCAGTTCTTC. This translates into CASSLKGLAVSYNEQFF.

This clone has more than one count but fewer than ten. The rearrangement joins TRBV6-5 to TRBJ2-7; D is possibly TRBD1 (6 bases). Looked up from germline, CDR1 is MNHEY and CDR2 is SVGAGI. Deletions cut 5 bases from V and 1 base from J, with 15 bases between. The CDR3 length is 15 residues. CDR3 in amino acids: CASSLRTARSYEQYF. The CDR3 DNA is TGTGCCAGCAGTCTAAGGACAGCGCGATCCTACGAGCAGTACTTC.

The V and J genes are TRBV5-5 and TRBJ1-2, with a tentative D call TRBD1 (5 bases). CDR3 length: 15 amino acids. From germline, CDR1 is SGHKS and CDR2 YYEKEE (reference sequence). V lost 2 bases to trimming and J lost 0 bases, with 11 bases between them. CDR3 DNA sequence: TGTGCCAGCAGCTTTCCAGGGCCCTCTAACTATGGCTACACCTTC. Its protein is CASSFPGPSNYGYTF.